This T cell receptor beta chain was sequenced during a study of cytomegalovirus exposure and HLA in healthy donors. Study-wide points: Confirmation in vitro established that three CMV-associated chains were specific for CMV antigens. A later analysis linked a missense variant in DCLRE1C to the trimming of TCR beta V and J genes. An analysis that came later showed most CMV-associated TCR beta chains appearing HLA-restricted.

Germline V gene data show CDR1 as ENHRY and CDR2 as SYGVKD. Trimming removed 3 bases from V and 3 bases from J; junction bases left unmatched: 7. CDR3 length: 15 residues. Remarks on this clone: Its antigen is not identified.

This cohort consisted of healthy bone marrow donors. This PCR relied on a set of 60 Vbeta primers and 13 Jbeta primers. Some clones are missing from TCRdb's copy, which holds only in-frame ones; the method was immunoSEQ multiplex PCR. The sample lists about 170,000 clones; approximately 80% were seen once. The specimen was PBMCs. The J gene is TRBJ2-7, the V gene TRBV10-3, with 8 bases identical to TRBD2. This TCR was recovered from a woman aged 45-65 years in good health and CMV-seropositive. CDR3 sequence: CAISEPTGTSYEQYF. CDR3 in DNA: TGTGCCATCAGTGAACCCACCGGGACTAGCTACGAGCAGTACTTC.